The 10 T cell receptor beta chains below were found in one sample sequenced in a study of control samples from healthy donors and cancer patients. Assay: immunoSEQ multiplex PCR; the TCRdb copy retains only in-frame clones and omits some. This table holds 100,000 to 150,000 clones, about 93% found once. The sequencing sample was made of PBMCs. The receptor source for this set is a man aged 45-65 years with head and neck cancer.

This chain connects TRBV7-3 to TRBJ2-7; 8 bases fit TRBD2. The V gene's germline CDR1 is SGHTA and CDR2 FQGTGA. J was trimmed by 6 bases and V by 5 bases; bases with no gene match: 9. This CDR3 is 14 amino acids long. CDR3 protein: CASSPGGALGEQYF. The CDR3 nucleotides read TGTGCCAGCAGCCCGGGGGGGGCACTGGGCGAGCAGTACTTC.

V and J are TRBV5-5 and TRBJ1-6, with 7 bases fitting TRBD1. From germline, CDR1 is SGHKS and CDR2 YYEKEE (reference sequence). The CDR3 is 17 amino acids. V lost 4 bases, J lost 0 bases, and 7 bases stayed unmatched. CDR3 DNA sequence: TGTGCCAGCAGCATTGACAGGGTCCCCTCCTATAATTCACCCCTCCACTTT. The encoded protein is CASSIDRVPSYNSPLHF.

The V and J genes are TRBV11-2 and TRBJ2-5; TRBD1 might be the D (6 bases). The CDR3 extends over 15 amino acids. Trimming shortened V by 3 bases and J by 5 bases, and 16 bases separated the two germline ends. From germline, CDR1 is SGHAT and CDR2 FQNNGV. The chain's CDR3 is CASSFSHPGVETQYF. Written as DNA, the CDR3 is TGTGCCAGCAGCTTTAGTCATCCAGGGGTTGAGACCCAGTACTTC.

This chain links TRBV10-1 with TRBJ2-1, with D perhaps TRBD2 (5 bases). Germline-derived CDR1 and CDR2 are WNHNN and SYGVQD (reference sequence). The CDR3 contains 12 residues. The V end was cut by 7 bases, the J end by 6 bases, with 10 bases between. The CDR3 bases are TGCGCCAGCAATGTCCGGGGCAATGAGCAGTTCTTC. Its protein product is CASNVRGNEQFF.

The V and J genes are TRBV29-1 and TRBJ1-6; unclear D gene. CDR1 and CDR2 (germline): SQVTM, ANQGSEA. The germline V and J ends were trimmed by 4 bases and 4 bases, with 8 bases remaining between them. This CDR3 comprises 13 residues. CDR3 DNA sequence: TGCAGCGTTGCGAGCCAATATAATTCACCCCTCCACTTT. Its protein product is CSVASQYNSPLHF.

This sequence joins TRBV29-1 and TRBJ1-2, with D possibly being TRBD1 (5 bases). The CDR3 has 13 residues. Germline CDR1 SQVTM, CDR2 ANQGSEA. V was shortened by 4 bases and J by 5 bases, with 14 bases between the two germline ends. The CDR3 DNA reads TGCAGCGTTGTAAGGCAGGGCCTATATGGCTACACCTTC. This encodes CSVVRQGLYGYTF. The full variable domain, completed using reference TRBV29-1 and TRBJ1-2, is SAVISQKPSRDICQRGTSLTIQCQVDSQVTMMFWYRQQPGQSLTLIATANQGSEATYESGFVIDKFPISRPNLTFSTLTVSNMSPEDSSIYLCSVVRQGLYGYTFGSGTRLTVV.

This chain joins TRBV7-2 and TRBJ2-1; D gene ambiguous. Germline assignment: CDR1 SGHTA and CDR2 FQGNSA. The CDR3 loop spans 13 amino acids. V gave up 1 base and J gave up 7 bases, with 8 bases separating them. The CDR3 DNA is TGTGCCAGCAGCTTAGGACTCGGGAATGAGCAGTTCTTC. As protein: CASSLGLGNEQFF.

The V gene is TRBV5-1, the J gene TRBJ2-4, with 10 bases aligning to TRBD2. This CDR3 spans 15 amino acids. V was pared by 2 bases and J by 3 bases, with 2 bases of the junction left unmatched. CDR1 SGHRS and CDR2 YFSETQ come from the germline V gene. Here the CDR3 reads CASSFSSGGKNIQYF. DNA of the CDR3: TGCGCCAGCAGCTTTTCTAGCGGGGGCAAAAACATTCAGTACTTC.

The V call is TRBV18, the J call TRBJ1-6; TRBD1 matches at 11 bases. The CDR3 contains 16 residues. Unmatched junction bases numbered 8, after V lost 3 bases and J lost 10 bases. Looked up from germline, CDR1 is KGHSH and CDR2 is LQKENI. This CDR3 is CASSPQAGTGGSPLHF. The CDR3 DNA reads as TGTGCCAGCTCACCCCAAGCCGGGACAGGGGGATCACCCCTCCACTTT.

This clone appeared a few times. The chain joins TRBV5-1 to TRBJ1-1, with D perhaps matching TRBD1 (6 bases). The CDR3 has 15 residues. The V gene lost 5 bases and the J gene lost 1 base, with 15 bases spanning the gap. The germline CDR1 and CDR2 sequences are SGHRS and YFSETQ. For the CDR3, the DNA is TGCGCCAGCAGGGCACCGGGACACCGGAACACTGAAGCTTTCTTT. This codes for CASRAPGHRNTEAFF.